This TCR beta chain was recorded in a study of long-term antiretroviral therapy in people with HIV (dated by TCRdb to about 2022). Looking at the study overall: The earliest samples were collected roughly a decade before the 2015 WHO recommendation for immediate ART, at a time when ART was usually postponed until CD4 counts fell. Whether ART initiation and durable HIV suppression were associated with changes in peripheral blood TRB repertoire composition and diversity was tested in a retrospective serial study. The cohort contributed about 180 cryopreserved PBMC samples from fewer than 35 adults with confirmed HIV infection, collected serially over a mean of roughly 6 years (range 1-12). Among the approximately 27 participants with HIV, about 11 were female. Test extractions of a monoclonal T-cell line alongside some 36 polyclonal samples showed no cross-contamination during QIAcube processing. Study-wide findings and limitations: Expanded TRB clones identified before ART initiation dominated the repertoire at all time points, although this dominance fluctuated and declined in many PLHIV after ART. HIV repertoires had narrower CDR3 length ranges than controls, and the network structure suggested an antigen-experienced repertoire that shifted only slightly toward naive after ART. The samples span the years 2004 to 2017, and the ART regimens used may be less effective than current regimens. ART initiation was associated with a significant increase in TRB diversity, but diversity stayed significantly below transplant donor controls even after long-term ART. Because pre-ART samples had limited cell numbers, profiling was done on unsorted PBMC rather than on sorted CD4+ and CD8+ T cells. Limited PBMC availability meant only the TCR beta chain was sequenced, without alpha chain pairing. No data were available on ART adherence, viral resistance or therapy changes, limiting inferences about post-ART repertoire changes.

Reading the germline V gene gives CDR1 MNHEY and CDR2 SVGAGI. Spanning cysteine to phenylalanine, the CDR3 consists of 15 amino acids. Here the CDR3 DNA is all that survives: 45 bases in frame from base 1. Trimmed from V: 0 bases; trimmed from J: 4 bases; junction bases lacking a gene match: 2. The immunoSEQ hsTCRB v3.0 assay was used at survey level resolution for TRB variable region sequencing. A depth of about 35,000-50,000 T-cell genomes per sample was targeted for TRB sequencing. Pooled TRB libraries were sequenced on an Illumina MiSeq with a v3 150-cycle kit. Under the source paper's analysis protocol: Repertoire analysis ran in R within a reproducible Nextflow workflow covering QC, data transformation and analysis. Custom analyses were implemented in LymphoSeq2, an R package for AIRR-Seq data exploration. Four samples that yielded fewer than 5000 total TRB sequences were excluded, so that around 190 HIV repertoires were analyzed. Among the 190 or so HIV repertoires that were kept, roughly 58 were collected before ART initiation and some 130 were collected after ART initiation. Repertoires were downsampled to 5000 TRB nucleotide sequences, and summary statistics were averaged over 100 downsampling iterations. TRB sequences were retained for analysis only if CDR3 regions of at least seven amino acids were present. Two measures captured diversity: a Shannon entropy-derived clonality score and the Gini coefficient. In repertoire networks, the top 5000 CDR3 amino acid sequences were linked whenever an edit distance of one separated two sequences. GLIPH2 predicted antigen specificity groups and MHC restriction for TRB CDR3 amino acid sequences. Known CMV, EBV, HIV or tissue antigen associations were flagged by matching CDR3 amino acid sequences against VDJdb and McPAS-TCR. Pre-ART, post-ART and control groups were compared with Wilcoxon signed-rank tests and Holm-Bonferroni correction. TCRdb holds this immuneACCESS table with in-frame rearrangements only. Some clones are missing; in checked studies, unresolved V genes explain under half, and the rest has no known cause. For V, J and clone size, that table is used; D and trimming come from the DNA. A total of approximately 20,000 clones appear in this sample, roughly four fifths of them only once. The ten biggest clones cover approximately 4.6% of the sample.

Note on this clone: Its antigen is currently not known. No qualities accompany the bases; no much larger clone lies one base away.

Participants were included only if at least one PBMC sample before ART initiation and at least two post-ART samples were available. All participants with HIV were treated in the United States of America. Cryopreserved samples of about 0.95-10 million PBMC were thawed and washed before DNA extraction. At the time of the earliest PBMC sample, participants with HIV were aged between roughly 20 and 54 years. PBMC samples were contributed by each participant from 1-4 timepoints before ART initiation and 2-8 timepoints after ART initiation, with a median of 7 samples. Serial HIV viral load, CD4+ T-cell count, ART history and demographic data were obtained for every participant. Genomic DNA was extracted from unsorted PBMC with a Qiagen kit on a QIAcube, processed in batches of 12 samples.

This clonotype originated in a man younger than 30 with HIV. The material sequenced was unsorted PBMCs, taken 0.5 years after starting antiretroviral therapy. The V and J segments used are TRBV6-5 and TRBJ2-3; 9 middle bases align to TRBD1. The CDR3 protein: CASSYSQGAADTQYF. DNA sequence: TGTGCCAGCAGTTACTCACAGGGGGCCGCAGATACGCAGTATTTT.